A single sample gave rise to the 16 T cell receptor beta chains below, sequenced in a study of T-cell reconstitution after alpha-beta-depleted transplantation in children. The library targeted TCRbeta and was prepared with unique molecular identifiers. TCRdb reanalysed the PCR reads using MiXCR and keeps one entry per CDR3 protein. The sample carries under 300,000 distinct CDR3 sequences, about 9.9% recorded once. The specimen was peripheral blood, collected 180 days after TCRalphabeta/CD19-depleted stem cell transplant. All receptors derive from a male patient aged 2-10 years who had a stem cell transplant for chronic granulomatous disease, so the T cells may come from the graft donor.

This clonotype has a count of ten or more. The V and J genes are TRBV28 and TRBJ2-7; 9 bases agree with TRBD1. Germline V gene lookup returns CDR1 MDHEN and CDR2 SYDVKM. The CDR3 spans 14 residues. Unmatched junction bases numbered 7, after V lost 6 bases and J lost 4 bases. The DNA for the CDR3 is TGTGCCAGCAGAGATACAGGGGGCTTTTACGAGCAGTACTTC. Amino acid sequence: CASRDTGGFYEQYF.

Regarding this clonotype: A much more abundant neighbour one base away suggests this may be a read error. The rearrangement links TRBV7-2 to TRBJ2-7; unclear D gene. The CDR3 contains 12 residues. Germline lookup yields CDR1 SGHTA and CDR2 FQGNSA. The chain's CDR3 is CASSLAMYGQYF. CDR3 bases: TGTGCCAGCAGCTTAGCTATGTACGGGCAGTACTTC.

This clonotype was seen repeatedly, ten times or more. This chain links TRBV12-3 or TRBV12-4 with TRBJ1-5, with 11 bases matching TRBD1. The ends lost 5 bases at V and 6 bases at J; junction bases unmatched: 3. The CDR3 length is 14 residues. The CDR3 DNA is TGTGCCAGCAGTCGGACAGGGGGCGGTCAGCCCCAGCATTTT. It codes for CASSRTGGGQPQHF.

The V gene is TRBV4-3, the J gene TRBJ2-5, with a tentative D call TRBD2 (5 bases). Trimming shortened V by 5 bases and J by 1 base, and 20 bases separated the two germline ends. Germline assignment: CDR1 LGHNA and CDR2 YSLEER. The CDR3 loop spans 17 amino acids. This CDR3 reads CASSARFPREVQETQYF. The DNA for the CDR3 is TGCGCCAGCAGCGCAAGATTCCCCCGGGAAGTCCAAGAGACCCAGTACTTC.

This clonotype was seen ten or more times. The chain recombines TRBV10-3 with TRBJ1-2; perhaps TRBD1 as D (5 bases). Germline V gene sequence: CDR1 ENHRY, CDR2 SYGVKD. V shed 3 bases and J shed 2 bases, with 19 bases lying between them. There are 17 residues in the CDR3. CDR3 region: CAISESAPGTPNYGYTF. In DNA, the CDR3 is TGTGCCATCAGTGAATCGGCCCCCGGGACTCCAAACTATGGCTACACCTTC.

A word on this clonotype: A clone one base away is much larger, so this may be a read error. The V call is TRBV5-1, the J call TRBJ1-2, with 7 bases matching TRBD1. CDR1 is SGHRS and CDR2 is YFSETQ in the germline V gene. With V trimmed by 7 bases and J by 7 bases, 16 bases remained unmatched. The CDR3 runs to 15 residues. The CDR3 here is CASRPPMTGNVGYTF. As DNA, the CDR3 is TGCGCCAGCCGCCCTCCAATGACAGGGAATGTTGGCTACACCTTC.

This clonotype was seen once. This may arise from a read error, as a much more abundant clone is one base away. This chain uses TRBV7-2 with TRBJ1-1, with a weak D call TRBD1 (5 bases). The V end lost 0 bases, the J end lost 7 bases, and 9 bases lay between the germline ends. Germline V gives CDR1 SGHTA, CDR2 FQGNSA. This CDR3 contains 13 residues. The CDR3 region has the DNA TGTGCCAGCAGCTTAGCGGGGCCAAATGAAGCTTTCTTT. This translates into CASSLAGPNEAFF.

This clonotype was counted between two and nine times. The chain carries TRBV14 and TRBJ2-7; a possible D gene is TRBD1 (7 bases). Trimming stripped 3 bases from V and 4 bases from J, with 25 bases between. CDR3 length: 18 amino acids. Germline-derived CDR1 and CDR2 are SGHDN and FVKESK. DNA of the CDR3: TGTGCCAGCAGCCACCTCCCGTCCCCAGGGGGGTTCTGGTACGAGCAGTACTTC. Its protein product is CASSHLPSPGGFWYEQYF.

The chain employs TRBV20-1 and TRBJ1-1; D is unresolved. The CDR3 runs to 12 residues. The germline V gene has CDR1 DFQATT and CDR2 SNEGSKA (reference sequence). V lost 0 bases to trimming and J lost 4 bases, with 6 bases between them. The CDR3 is CSARESSTEAFF. CDR3 DNA: TGCAGTGCTAGAGAGTCCAGCACTGAAGCTTTCTTT.

This clonotype showed up many times. The rearrangement joins TRBV7-2 to TRBJ2-1; D is possibly TRBD2 (5 bases). CDR1 is SGHTA and CDR2 is FQGNSA in the germline V gene. The V end was cut by 5 bases, the J end by 12 bases, with 5 bases between. The CDR3 contains 9 residues. Here the CDR3 reads CASSEGQFF. The CDR3 nucleotides read TGTGCCAGCAGCGAGGGGCAGTTCTTC. Drawing the rest from reference TRBV7-2 and TRBJ2-1, the complete variable domain is GAGVSQSPSNKVTEKGKDVELRCDPISGHTALYWYRQSLGQGLEFLIYFQGNSAPDKSGLPSDRFSAERTGGSVSTLTIQRTQQEDSAVYLCASSEGQFFGPGTRLTVL.

V usage is TRBV12-3 or TRBV12-4 and J usage is TRBJ1-1; 7 nucleotides line up with TRBD1. The CDR3 is made up of 15 amino acids. V was pared by 5 bases and J by 1 base, with 7 bases of the junction left unmatched. CDR3: CASSRQGRRNTEAFF. The CDR3, as DNA: TGTGCCAGCAGTCGACAGGGAAGAAGGAACACTGAAGCTTTCTTT.

In the case of this clonotype: A read error may be the cause here, since a much bigger clone is one base away. In DNA, the CDR3 is TGTGCCAGCAGCGTAGACGTAGCGGGAGGGTCTTACATTCAGTACTTC. Its protein product is CASSVDVAGGSYIQYF. The chain has TRBV9 and TRBJ2-4; TRBD2 matches 11 bases. Trimming removed 0 bases from V and 8 bases from J; junction bases left unmatched: 7. The CDR3 has 16 residues. Germline loops: CDR1 SGDLS, CDR2 YYNGEE.

There are many counts of this clonotype. The rearrangement joins TRBV9 to TRBJ2-7; D may be TRBD1 or TRBD2 (5 bases each). The germline V gene encodes CDR1 SGDLS and CDR2 YYNGEE. The V end lost 4 bases, the J end lost 2 bases, and 13 bases lay between the germline ends. The CDR3 is made up of 14 amino acids. CDR3 coding DNA: TGTGCCAGCAGCCAAGGGACCCTCACCTACGAGCAGTACTTC. Residues: CASSQGTLTYEQYF.

This clonotype was counted many times. The V and J genes are TRBV28 and TRBJ2-7; D unresolved. Germline CDR1 is MDHEN and CDR2 is SYDVKM. The V gene lost 2 bases and the J gene lost 4 bases, with 12 bases spanning the gap. The CDR3 contains 14 residues. The CDR3 here is CASSLRQFRYEQYF. The CDR3 DNA reads TGTGCCAGCAGTTTAAGGCAGTTTCGTTACGAGCAGTACTTC.

The chain recombines TRBV30 with TRBJ1-3; maybe TRBD1 (6 bases). The V gene lost 0 bases and the J gene lost 3 bases, with 12 bases spanning the gap. This CDR3 region has 15 residues. Germline V gene data show CDR1 as GTSNPN and CDR2 as SVGIG (reference sequence). The DNA for the CDR3 is TGTGCCTGGAGTGTACACGGGACATTTGGAAACACCATATATTTT. Protein product: CAWSVHGTFGNTIYF.

The table lists this clonotype with many counts. The rearrangement links TRBV6-5 to TRBJ2-2; a possible D gene is TRBD1 (7 bases). Between the trimmed V and J ends, which lost 0 bases and 5 bases, there was a span of 19 bases. The CDR3 is made up of 18 amino acids. The germline V gene has CDR1 MNHEY and CDR2 SVGAGI. The CDR3 reads CASSYSGSGGTWTGELFF. CDR3 sequence (DNA): TGTGCCAGCAGTTACTCGGGGTCAGGGGGGACGTGGACCGGGGAGCTGTTTTTT.